This T cell receptor (beta chain) was profiled in a study of metastatic and nonmetastatic thyroid tumors (dated by TCRdb to 2019 to 2021). Some background on the complete study: The researchers compared repertoires between peripheral blood samples and tumor or nodule tissue samples from patients with malignant or benign thyroid disease. Results and caveats for the whole study, not just this receptor: In both blood and tumor samples, malignant tumors were reported to have significantly higher TCR beta diversity than benign nodules.

Before undergoing thyroid surgery, none of the patients had been given any kind of treatment. Using T-cell receptor beta sequencing, the researchers looked back retrospectively at clinical samples from patients, gathered between about 2012 and 2019. The protocol used for the library was PCR. Reads for this sample came from an Illumina HiSeq 4000. High-throughput sequencing was used to profile the TCR beta-chain CDR3 region of every patient. Under the source paper's analysis protocol: CDR3 differences across clinicopathological groups were used to build a classifier for discriminating distant-metastatic papillary thyroid cancer patients. Repertoire diversity was assessed with the Shannon index, and tumor-blood repertoire similarity with the Morisita-Horn index. TCRdb took the public reads, trimmed them with fastp at Q25, ran MiXCR for clone calling and kept in-frame beta chains. The V and J calls, along with clone size, are taken from TCRdb and not from the paper's own processing. The sample contains roughly 4,000 clones, roughly 35% of them found a single time. Approximately 22% of the sample is in the top ten clones.

Germline trimming: 2 bases from V, 6 bases from J; junction bases outside gene matches: 6. The CDR3 contains 15 residues, cysteine and phenylalanine counted. This entry keeps only the CDR3 DNA: 45 bases, framed from base 1. Based on the germline V gene, the CDR1 and CDR2 sequences are SGHTA and FQGNSA. Note on this clone: Which antigen it targets is not known. Base qualities are not recorded, but no much larger clone differs from it by a single base.

This chain is built from TRBV7-2 and TRBJ2-3, and 9 junction bases match TRBD2. This clonotype was obtained from a male donor with papillary thyroid cancer or a benign thyroid nodule (not recorded which). Some clones in this sample may be carry-over from other donors' samples. Sequenced sample: tumor tissue. The CDR3 region: CASSLSGRRDDTQYF. The DNA is TGTGCCAGCAGCTTAAGCGGGAGGAGGGATGATACGCAGTATTTT.